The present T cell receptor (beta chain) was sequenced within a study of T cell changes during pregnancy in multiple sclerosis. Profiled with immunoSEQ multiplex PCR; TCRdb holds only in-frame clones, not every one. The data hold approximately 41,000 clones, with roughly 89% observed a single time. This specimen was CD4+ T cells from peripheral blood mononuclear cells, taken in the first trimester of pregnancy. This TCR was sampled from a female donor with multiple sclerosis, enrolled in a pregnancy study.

The CDR3 sequence: CASSLTSRANYGYTF. DNA for the CDR3: TGTGCCAGCAGCTTAACGTCGAGAGCTAACTATGGCTACACCTTC. This chain uses TRBV7-9 with TRBJ1-2, with unresolved D. Trimming pared 2 bases from V and 0 bases from J, leaving 10 bases between. There are 15 residues in the CDR3. In germline, CDR1 is SEHNR, CDR2 FQNEAQ (reference sequence).